A selection of T cell receptor beta chains follows, all from one sample in a study of T cells in Graves' hyperthyroidism and ophthalmopathy. TCRdb re-called the multiplex PCR reads with MiXCR, one entry per CDR3 protein. This sample has 800,000 or so distinct CDR3 sequences, with 35% to 45% found just once. Sequenced: blood. The source is a young man with Graves' hyperthyroidism. CDR3s include the opening cysteine and the closing phenylalanine or tryptophan. Fields, in order: V gene, CDR3 protein.

TRBV10-3	CAISDAGGSNQPQHF
TRBV29-1	CSVGAGGQETQYF
TRBV2	CASNNRGVNTEAFF
TRBV12-3/TRBV12-4	CASSSTDRLGTEAFF
TRBV9	CASSVLNYGYTF
TRBV20-1	CSARDLLAGELFF
TRBV5-1	CASSLGILPSGANVLTF
TRBV9	CASSGGGEGTQYF
TRBV2	CASSPTGTETQYF
TRBV5-1	CASSFGWGNSPLHF
TRBV10-3	CASRTGTIQPQHF
TRBV14	CASSRQLLSGANVLTF
TRBV20-1	CSARTGEGGVHKPGYTF
TRBV29-1	CSVKQGGETQYF
TRBV10-3	CAISESETWSYGYTF
TRBV9	CAGSVDGVGTNYGYTF
TRBV5-1	CASSSPGLSQETQYF
TRBV7-3	CASRRSGTDTGELFF
TRBV12-3/TRBV12-4	CAMVGRAGELFF
TRBV12-3/TRBV12-4	CASSLAHETGETQYF
TRBV7-8	CASSQDPGTSYRETQYF
TRBV10-3	CAWSSQPNTEAFF